Listed below are T cell receptor beta chains from one sample, sequenced in a study of identical twins. TCRdb fed the 5' RACE reads into MiXCR, producing one record per CDR3 protein. Of around 480,000 distinct CDR3 sequences in the sample, over 12% are singletons; the top ten hold roughly 0.5%. The same sample was also used in a study of yellow fever vaccine responses in identical twins.

Sequencing was performed on CD4+ T cells sorted from blood. The receptors were sampled from a woman younger than 30 in good health. Each CDR3 is given with its conserved first and last residue. D genes are given only for firm matches. Not all rows give a size; the values are once, few, many and, for expanded clones, a class.

NA	TRBV5-1	TRBJ2-3	few	CASSSSWTRPRTDTQYF	TGCGCCAGCAGCTCGTCATGGACCCGCCCTCGCACAGATACGCAGTATTTT
NA	TRBV12-3/TRBV12-4	TRBJ2-1	few	CASSSKLVGRSYNEQFF	TGTGCCAGCAGCTCAAAGCTCGTGGGCCGCTCCTACAATGAGCAGTTCTTC
NA	TRBV10-3	TRBJ2-1	NA	CAITPDLSSYNEQFF	TGTGCCATCACCCCGGACCTGAGCTCCTACAATGAGCAGTTCTTC
NA	TRBV24-1	TRBJ2-1	few	CATSDLPRASNEQFF	TGTGCCACCAGTGATTTGCCCCGGGCTTCCAATGAGCAGTTCTTC
NA	TRBV27	TRBJ2-1	few	CASRTLLGPSYNEQFF	TGTGCCAGCAGGACCTTATTAGGTCCGTCCTACAATGAGCAGTTCTTC
TRBD1	TRBV7-3	TRBJ1-5	NA	CASSLEYRGDQPQHF	TGTGCCAGCAGCTTAGAATACAGGGGGGACCAGCCCCAGCATTTT
TRBD2	TRBV4-3	TRBJ2-3	NA	CASSQVSGRMDTQYF	TGCGCCAGCAGCCAAGTTAGCGGGAGGATGGATACGCAGTATTTT
NA	TRBV6-4	TRBJ2-4	NA	CASRTFRTGLDPLAKNIQYF	TGTGCCAGCAGGACCTTTCGAACCGGACTCGATCCACTAGCCAAAAACATTCAGTACTTC
NA	TRBV5-1	TRBJ2-7	NA	CASSNEAAAAMSNEQYF	TGCGCCAGCAGCAACGAGGCTGCGGCAGCCATGTCTAATGAGCAGTACTTC
TRBD2	TRBV25-1	TRBJ2-2	NA	CASSDLAGGPGELFF	TGTGCCAGCAGTGACCTAGCGGGGGGCCCCGGGGAGCTGTTTTTT
NA	TRBV11-3	TRBJ2-7	NA	CASSHIDSNEQYF	TGTGCCAGCAGCCACATCGACAGTAACGAGCAGTACTTC
NA	TRBV6-1	TRBJ1-5	NA	CASSASFGGQPQHF	TGTGCCAGCAGCGCCAGCTTTGGGGGTCAGCCCCAGCATTTT
NA	TRBV24-1	TRBJ2-7	NA	CATSQAFAGEEQYF	TGTGCCACCAGTCAAGCCTTTGCAGGGGAAGAGCAGTACTTC
TRBD2	TRBV7-2	TRBJ2-1	NA	CASSLFLAGPYNEQFF	TGTGCCAGCAGCTTATTCCTAGCGGGGCCCTACAATGAGCAGTTCTTC
NA	TRBV18	TRBJ2-2	NA	CASSTKSGAGELFF	TGTGCCAGCTCTACAAAATCCGGCGCCGGGGAGCTGTTTTTT
TRBD1	TRBV6-2/TRBV6-3	TRBJ2-1	many	CASSRGQNEQFF	TGTGCCAGCAGTAGGGGACAGAATGAGCAGTTCTTC
NA	TRBV7-9	TRBJ2-3	few	CASTASAGRPGDTQYF	TGTGCCAGCACCGCGAGTGCGGGACGCCCAGGAGATACGCAGTATTTT
TRBD1	TRBV4-3	TRBJ1-6	few	CASSQDRGDSPLHF	TGCGCCAGCAGCCAGGACAGGGGCGACTCACCCCTCCACTTT
NA	TRBV7-9	TRBJ2-7	few	CASSLVVGQTYEQYF	TGTGCCAGCAGCTTAGTGGTAGGGCAAACCTACGAGCAGTACTTC
NA	TRBV7-2	TRBJ1-3	many	CASSTGQTNTIYF	TGTGCCAGCAGCACCGGACAGACAAACACCATATATTTT
NA	TRBV7-9	TRBJ1-2	few	CASSFDKKGYGYTF	TGTGCCAGCAGCTTCGACAAAAAGGGGTATGGCTACACCTTC
TRBD2	TRBV18	TRBJ2-7	NA	CASQPLAGDPYEQYF	TGTGCCAGCCAACCTCTAGCGGGGGATCCCTACGAGCAGTACTTC
TRBD2	TRBV10-3	TRBJ2-3	many	CAITGSGRFDTQYF	TGTGCCATCACCGGTAGCGGGAGATTTGATACGCAGTATTTT
TRBD1	TRBV12-3/TRBV12-4	TRBJ2-7	NA	CATGQGREEQYF	TGTGCCACGGGACAGGGGAGGGAGGAGCAGTACTTC
TRBD1	TRBV5-1	TRBJ2-3	few	CASTRDSNTDTQYF	TGCGCCAGCACCCGGGACAGCAACACAGATACGCAGTATTTT
NA	TRBV6-1	TRBJ1-6	NA	CASSPPQGNNSPLHF	TGTGCCAGCAGCCCGCCGCAGGGGAACAATTCACCCCTCCACTTT
NA	TRBV5-6	TRBJ1-4	few	CASSLSNRPNEKLFF	TGTGCCAGCAGCTTGAGTAACAGGCCGAATGAAAAACTGTTTTTT
NA	TRBV20-1	TRBJ1-5	NA	CSAREGGSNQPQHF	TGCAGTGCTAGAGAAGGGGGGAGCAATCAGCCCCAGCATTTT
NA	TRBV7-2	TRBJ1-2	NA	CASSTKGGYGYTF	TGTGCCAGCAGTACAAAAGGGGGCTATGGCTACACCTTC
NA	TRBV7-6	TRBJ2-7	NA	CASSLAAAQLDPSYEQYF	TGTGCCAGCAGCTTAGCGGCGGCTCAGTTAGACCCCTCCTACGAGCAGTACTTC
TRBD2	TRBV2	TRBJ2-7	NA	CATRTSGIYEQYF	TGTGCCACCCGGACTAGCGGGATCTACGAGCAGTACTTC
NA	TRBV5-1	TRBJ2-7	NA	CASSLVPLGIESWEQYF	TGCGCCAGCAGCTTGGTCCCGCTGGGTATCGAATCGTGGGAGCAGTACTTC
NA	TRBV28	TRBJ1-4	NA	CASRLRPGAFNEKLFF	TGTGCCAGCAGACTCCGGCCTGGTGCATTTAATGAAAAACTGTTTTTT
TRBD2	TRBV29-1	TRBJ2-3	few	CSVAGLADTDTQYF	TGCAGCGTTGCCGGCCTAGCGGACACAGATACGCAGTATTTT
NA	TRBV28	TRBJ1-1	NA	CASSGPRGNTEAFF	TGTGCCAGCAGTGGCCCGAGGGGGAACACTGAAGCTTTCTTT
NA	TRBV5-1	TRBJ2-7	many	CASSLGQGFYEQYF	TGCGCCAGCAGCTTGGGTCAGGGTTTCTACGAGCAGTACTTC
NA	TRBV7-2	TRBJ2-7	many	CASSLKGGPPYEQYF	TGTGCCAGCAGCTTAAAAGGGGGGCCCCCCTACGAGCAGTACTTC
NA	TRBV24-1	TRBJ2-2	many	CATSGERLYTGELFF	TGTGCCACCAGTGGGGAGCGACTATACACCGGGGAGCTGTTTTTT
TRBD1	TRBV2	TRBJ1-5	NA	CASSLGQGALHF	TGTGCCAGCAGTCTGGGACAGGGGGCCCTCCATTTT
NA	TRBV3-1	TRBJ2-6	few	CASSQGIRGSGANVLTF	TGTGCCAGCAGCCAAGGCATCAGGGGCTCTGGGGCCAACGTCCTGACTTTC